A selection of T cell receptor beta chains follows, all from one sample in a study of OX40 agonist ivuxolimab in advanced cancers. Using immunoSEQ multiplex PCR, the repertoire was profiled, and TCRdb retains in-frame clones only, with some absent. Of about 84,000 clones listed, 84% are singletons. The sequencing here drew on CD4+ or CD8+ T cells sorted from blood, taken in a trial of the OX40 agonist ivuxolimab. The receptor source for this set is an adult with an advanced solid tumor such as melanoma, head and neck, liver or kidney cancer. The CDR3 runs from the conserved cysteine through the conserved F or W. Some rows mark clone size as missing; the rest say once, few, many or name a class of expanded clone.

J,size,V,CDR3
TRBJ2-3,.,TRBV7-9,CASSLTGPTDTQYF
TRBJ1-2,.,TRBV9,CASSVAMERDGYTF
TRBJ1-1,.,TRBV28,CASIRRNMNTEAFF
TRBJ1-2,many,TRBV19,CASSPDWDRGYNTF
TRBJ1-6,once,TRBV7-8,CASSLAPGMHSPLHF
TRBJ1-6,.,TRBV27,CASSFGTGVNSPLHF
TRBJ1-1,.,TRBV7-9,CASSPGRFVTNTEAFF
TRBJ2-2,.,TRBV11-3,CASSLGTGELFF
TRBJ1-6,.,TRBV19,CASSERQDNSPLHF
TRBJ2-7,.,TRBV7-2,CASSLASDSPGEYF
TRBJ2-3,.,TRBV2,CASRPSGGLGDTQYF
TRBJ2-5,.,TRBV7-2,CASSAPSSVIVQETQYF
TRBJ2-3,.,TRBV19,CASTQGASGRTDTQYF
TRBJ2-2,.,TRBV25-1,CASSGKRGGTGELFF
TRBJ2-7,.,TRBV28,CASTAKDEQYF
TRBJ1-2,.,TRBV4-3,CASSQDWGPTYGYTF
TRBJ1-6,.,TRBV4-3,CASTVGGAGSPLHF
TRBJ1-1,.,TRBV28,CASSLWQEVRTEAFF
TRBJ2-4,.,TRBV9,CASSVAAGDRVNIQYF
TRBJ1-1,.,TRBV6-6,CASSYDGGNTEAFF
TRBJ2-6,few,TRBV5-6,CASSFLRTAFSGANVLTF
TRBJ1-1,.,TRBV5-4,CASSQASGQGDTEAFF